This TCR beta chain is from a study of blood T cells in healthy people across ages. For the study at large: Capture by template switching was about one barcoded beta molecule per two T cells. General study points: Older age coincided with a roughly linear decline in TCR beta diversity per million T cells.

Turning to this clonotype: Its specificity is unknown.

It was with a sample-barcoded 5' primer and a J-beta primer mix that a second PCR of roughly 7 to 12 cycles was run. TCRdb reanalysed the 5' RACE reads using MiXCR and keeps one entry per CDR3 protein. The sample includes around 990,000 distinct CDR3 sequences, almost 25% of them seen just once. Germline assignment: CDR1 SGHDT and CDR2 YYEEEE. The CDR3 covers 12 residues. Trimming removed 3 bases at V and 7 bases at J, with 9 bases between. The same specimen was also included in a second study, on T cells of mothers and their children.

The TCR sequence derives from a girl between 2 and 10 years old in good health. Sequenced sample: blood. This rearrangement joins TRBV5-6 to TRBJ2-3, with D tentatively TRBD2 (6 bases). The CDR3 spells CASSSGDYTQYF. The CDR3 DNA reads as TGTGCCAGCAGCTCGGGGGATTATACGCAGTATTTT.